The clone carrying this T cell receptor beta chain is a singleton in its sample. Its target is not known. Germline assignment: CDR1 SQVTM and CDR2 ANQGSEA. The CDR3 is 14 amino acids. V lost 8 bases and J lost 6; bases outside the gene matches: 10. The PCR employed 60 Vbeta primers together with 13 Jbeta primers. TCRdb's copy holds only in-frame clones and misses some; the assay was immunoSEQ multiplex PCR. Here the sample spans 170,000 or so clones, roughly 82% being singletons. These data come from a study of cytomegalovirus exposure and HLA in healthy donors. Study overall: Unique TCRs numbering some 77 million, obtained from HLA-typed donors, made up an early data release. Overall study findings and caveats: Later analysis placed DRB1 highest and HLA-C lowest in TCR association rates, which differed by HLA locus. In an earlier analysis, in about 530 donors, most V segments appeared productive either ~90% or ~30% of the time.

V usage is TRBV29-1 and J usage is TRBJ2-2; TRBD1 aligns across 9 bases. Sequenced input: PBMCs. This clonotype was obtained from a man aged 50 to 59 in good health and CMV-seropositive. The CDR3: CSPPGTGRAGELFF. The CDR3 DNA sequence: TGCAGCCCCCCTGGGACAGGGCGAGCCGGGGAGCTGTTTTTT.